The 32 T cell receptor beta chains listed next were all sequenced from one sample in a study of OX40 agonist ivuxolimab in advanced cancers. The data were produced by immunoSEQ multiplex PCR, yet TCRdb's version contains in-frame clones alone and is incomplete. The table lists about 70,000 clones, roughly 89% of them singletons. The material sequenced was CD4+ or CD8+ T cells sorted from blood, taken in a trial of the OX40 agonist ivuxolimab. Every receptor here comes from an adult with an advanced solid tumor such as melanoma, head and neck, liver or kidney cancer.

CDR3 nucleotides: TGTGCCAGTAGTATAGGAGGGGGGAAGGGCCACGAGCAGTACTTC. Translation: CASSIGGGKGHEQYF. The J gene is TRBJ2-7, the V gene TRBV19; D is possibly TRBD1 or TRBD2 (6 bases each). V lost 1 base and J 5 bases, leaving 15 bases between the germline ends. The germline V gene encodes CDR1 LNHDA and CDR2 SQIVND (reference sequence). The CDR3 loop spans 15 amino acids.

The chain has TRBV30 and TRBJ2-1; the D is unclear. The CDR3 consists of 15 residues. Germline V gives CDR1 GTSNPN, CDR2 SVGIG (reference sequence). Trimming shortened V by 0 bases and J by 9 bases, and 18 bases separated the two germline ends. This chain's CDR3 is CAWSVSVILPSEQFF. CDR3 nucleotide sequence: TGTGCCTGGAGTGTAAGTGTGATACTACCTAGTGAGCAGTTCTTC.

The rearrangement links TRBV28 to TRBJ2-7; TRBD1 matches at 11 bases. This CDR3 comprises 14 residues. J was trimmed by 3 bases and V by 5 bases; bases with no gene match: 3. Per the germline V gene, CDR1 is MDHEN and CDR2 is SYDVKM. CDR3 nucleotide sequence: TGTGCCAGCAGTCGCGGGACAGGGGGCTACGAGCAGTACTTC. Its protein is CASSRGTGGYEQYF.

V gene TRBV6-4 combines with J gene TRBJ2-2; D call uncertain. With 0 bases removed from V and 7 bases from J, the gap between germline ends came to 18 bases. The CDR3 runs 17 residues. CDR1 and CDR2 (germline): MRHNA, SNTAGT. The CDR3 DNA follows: TGTGCCAGCAGTGACTCGATCAGGCTAGATTCCGTCGGGGAGCTGTTTTTT. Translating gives CASSDSIRLDSVGELFF.

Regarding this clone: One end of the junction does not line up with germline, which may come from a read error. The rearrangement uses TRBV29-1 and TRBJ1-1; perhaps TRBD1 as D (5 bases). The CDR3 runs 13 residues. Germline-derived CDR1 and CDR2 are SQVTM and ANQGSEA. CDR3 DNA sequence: TGCAGCGTTGCATGGGGGATAAACAGTGAAGCTTTCTTT. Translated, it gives CSVAWGINSEAFF.

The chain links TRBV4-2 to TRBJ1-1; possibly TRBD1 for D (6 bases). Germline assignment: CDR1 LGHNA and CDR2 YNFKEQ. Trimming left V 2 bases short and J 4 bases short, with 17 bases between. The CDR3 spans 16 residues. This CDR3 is CASSQLKGVWTTEAFF. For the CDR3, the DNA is TGTGCCAGCAGCCAATTAAAGGGGGTCTGGACCACTGAAGCTTTCTTT.

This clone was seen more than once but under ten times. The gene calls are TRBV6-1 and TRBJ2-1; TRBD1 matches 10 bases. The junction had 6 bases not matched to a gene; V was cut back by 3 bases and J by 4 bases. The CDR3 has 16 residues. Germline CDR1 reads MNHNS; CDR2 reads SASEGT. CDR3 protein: CASSDRGQGRYNEQFF. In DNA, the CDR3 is TGTGCCAGCAGTGATAGGGGACAGGGGCGTTACAATGAGCAGTTCTTC.

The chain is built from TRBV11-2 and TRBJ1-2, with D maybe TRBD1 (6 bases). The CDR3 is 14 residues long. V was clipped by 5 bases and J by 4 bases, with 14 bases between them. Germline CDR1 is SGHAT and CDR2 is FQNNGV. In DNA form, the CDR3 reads TGTGCCAGCAGCCTAAACCAGGGGAGCTATGGCTACACCTTC. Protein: CASSLNQGSYGYTF.

CDR3 region: CASSLSPFRGRVHTQYF. The CDR3 DNA reads TGTGCCAGCAGCTTATCCCCCTTTAGGGGGCGGGTACATACGCAGTATTTT. The V gene is TRBV7-2, the J gene TRBJ2-3; TRBD1 aligns across 7 bases. Germline values: CDR1 SGHTA, CDR2 FQGNSA. J gave up 7 bases and V 2 bases, and 15 bases lay outside the gene matches. The CDR3 is made up of 17 amino acids.

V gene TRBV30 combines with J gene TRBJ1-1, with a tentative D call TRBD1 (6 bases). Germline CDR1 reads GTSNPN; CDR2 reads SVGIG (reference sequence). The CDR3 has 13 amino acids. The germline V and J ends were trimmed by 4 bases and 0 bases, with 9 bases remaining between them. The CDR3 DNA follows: TGTGCCTGGACGGGACACATGAACACTGAAGCTTTCTTT. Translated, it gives CAWTGHMNTEAFF.

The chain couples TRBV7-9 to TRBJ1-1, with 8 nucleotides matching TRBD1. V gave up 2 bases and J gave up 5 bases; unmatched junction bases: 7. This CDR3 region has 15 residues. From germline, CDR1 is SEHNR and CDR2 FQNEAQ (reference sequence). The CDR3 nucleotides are TGTGCCAGCAGCTTACAGGGGGCGGGGGATACTGAAGCTTTCTTT. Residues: CASSLQGAGDTEAFF.

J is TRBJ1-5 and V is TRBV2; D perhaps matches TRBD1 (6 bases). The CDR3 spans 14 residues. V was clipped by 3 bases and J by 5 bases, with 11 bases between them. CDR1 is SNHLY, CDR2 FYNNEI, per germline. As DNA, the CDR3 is TGTGCCAGCAGTGATTGGGACACTGATCAGCCCCAGCATTTT. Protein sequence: CASSDWDTDQPQHF.

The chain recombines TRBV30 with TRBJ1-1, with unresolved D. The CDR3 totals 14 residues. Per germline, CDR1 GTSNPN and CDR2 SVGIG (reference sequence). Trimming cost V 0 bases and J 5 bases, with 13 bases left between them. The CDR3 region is CAWSVDSYGTEAFF. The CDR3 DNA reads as TGTGCCTGGAGTGTAGACTCTTACGGGACTGAAGCTTTCTTT.

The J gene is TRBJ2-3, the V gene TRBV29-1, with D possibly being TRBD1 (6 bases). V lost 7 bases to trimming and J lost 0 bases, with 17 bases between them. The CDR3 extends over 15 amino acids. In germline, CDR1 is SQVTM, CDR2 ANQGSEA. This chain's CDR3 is CSAGNRAVSTDTQYF. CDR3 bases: TGCAGCGCAGGGAACAGGGCGGTTAGCACAGATACGCAGTATTTT.

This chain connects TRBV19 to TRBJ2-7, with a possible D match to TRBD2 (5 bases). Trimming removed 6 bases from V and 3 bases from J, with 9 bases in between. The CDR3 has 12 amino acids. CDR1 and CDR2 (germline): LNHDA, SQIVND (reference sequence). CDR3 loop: CASSRGLYEQYF. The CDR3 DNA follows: TGTGCCAGTAGCCGAGGACTCTACGAGCAGTACTTC.

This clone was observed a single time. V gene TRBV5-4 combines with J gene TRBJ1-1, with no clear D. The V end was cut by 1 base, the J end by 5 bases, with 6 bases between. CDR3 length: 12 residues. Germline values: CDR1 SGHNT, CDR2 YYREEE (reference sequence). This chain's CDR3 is CASSLIGTEAFF. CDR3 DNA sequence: TGTGCCAGCAGCTTGATTGGGACTGAAGCTTTCTTT.

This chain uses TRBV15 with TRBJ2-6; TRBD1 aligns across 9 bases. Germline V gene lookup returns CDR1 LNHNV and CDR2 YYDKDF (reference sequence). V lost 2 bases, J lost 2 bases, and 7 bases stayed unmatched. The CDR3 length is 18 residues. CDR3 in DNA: TGTGCCACCAGCAGATCTACAGGGGGCTTTGCTGGGGCCAACGTCCTGACTTTC. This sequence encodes CATSRSTGGFAGANVLTF.

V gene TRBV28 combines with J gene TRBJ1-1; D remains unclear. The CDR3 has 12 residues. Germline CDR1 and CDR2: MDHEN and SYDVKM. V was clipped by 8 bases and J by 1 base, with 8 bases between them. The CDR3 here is CASLAWNTEAFF. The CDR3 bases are TGTGCCAGCCTGGCCTGGAACACTGAAGCTTTCTTT.

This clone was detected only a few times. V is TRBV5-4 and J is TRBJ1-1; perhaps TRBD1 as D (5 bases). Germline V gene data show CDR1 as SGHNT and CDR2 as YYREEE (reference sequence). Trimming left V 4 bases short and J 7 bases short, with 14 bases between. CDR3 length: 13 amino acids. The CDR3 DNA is TGTGCCAGCAGCCCGGGACCTGGAGGTGAAGCTTTCTTT. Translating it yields CASSPGPGGEAFF.

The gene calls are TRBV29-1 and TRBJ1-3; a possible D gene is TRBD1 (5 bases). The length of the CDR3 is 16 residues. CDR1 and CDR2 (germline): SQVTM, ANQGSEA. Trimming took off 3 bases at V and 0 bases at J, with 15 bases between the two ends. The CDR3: CSVDSSWGGSGNTIYF. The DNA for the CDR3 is TGCAGCGTTGATTCCTCCTGGGGCGGCTCTGGAAACACCATATATTTT. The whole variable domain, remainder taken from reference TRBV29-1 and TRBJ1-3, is SAVISQKPSRDICQRGTSLTIQCQVDSQVTMMFWYRQQPGQSLTLIATANQGSEATYESGFVIDKFPISRPNLTFSTLTVSNMSPEDSSIYLCSVDSSWGGSGNTIYFGEGSWLTVV.

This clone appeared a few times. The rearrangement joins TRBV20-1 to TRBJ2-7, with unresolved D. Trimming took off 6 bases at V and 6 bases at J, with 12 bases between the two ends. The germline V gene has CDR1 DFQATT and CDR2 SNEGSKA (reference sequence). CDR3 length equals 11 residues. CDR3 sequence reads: CSAPLFGEQYF. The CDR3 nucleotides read TGCAGTGCCCCCCTCTTCGGCGAGCAGTACTTC.

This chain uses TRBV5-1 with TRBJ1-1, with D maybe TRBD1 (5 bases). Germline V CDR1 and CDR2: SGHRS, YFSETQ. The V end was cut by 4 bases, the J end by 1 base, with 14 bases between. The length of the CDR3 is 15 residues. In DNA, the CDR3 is TGCGCCAGCAGCCCAAGACAGACCACGAACACTGAAGCTTTCTTT. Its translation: CASSPRQTTNTEAFF.

Written as DNA, the CDR3 is TGTGCCAGCAGCTTATGGGACAGGGGTAATGAGCAGTTCTTC. Translated, it gives CASSLWDRGNEQFF. This sequence joins TRBV7-9 and TRBJ2-1; 10 bases agree with TRBD1. The V segment lost 2 bases and the J segment 7 bases; nucleotides outside the gene matches: 2. Germline V gene lookup returns CDR1 SEHNR and CDR2 FQNEAQ (reference sequence). The CDR3 has 14 amino acids. The full variable domain, its missing parts supplied by reference TRBV7-9 and TRBJ2-1, is DTGVSQNPRHKITKRGQNVTFRCDPISEHNRLYWYRQTLGQGPEFLTYFQNEAQLEKSRLLSDRFSAERPKGSFSTLEIQRTEQGDSAMYLCASSLWDRGNEQFFGPGTRLTVL.

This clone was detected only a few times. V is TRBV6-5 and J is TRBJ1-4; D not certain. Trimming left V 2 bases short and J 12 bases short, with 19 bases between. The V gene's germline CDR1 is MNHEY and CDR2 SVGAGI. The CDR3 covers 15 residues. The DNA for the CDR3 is TGTGCCAGCAGTTACGGTTTCGGCCGGGGTGGGGAACTGTTTTTT. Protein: CASSYGFGRGGELFF.

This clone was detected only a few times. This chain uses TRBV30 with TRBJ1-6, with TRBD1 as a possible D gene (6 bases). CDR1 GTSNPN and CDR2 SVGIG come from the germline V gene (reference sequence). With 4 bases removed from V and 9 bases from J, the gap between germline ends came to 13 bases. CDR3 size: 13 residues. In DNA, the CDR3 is TGTGCCTGGATGGGGGACACGAGTTCACCCCTCCACTTT. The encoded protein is CAWMGDTSSPLHF.

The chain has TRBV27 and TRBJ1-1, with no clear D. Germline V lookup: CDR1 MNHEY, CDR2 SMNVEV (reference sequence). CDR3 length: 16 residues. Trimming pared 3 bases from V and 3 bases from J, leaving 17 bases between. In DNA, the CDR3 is TGTGCCAGCAGTTTTGAGAGTCGTAATATTCACACTGAAGCTTTCTTT. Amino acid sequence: CASSFESRNIHTEAFF.

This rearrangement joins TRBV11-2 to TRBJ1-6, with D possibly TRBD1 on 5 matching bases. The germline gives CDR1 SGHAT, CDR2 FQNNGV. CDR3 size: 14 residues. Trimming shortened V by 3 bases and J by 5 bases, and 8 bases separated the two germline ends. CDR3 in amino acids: CASSFRGHNSPLHF. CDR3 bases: TGTGCCAGCAGCTTCCGGGGCCATAATTCACCCCTCCACTTT.

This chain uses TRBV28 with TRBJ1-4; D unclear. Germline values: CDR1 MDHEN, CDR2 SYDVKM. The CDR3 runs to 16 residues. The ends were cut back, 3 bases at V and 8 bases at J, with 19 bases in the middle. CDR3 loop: CASSLIGQIRREKLFF. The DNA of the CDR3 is TGTGCCAGCAGTTTGATAGGGCAGATCCGACGGGAAAAACTGTTTTTT.

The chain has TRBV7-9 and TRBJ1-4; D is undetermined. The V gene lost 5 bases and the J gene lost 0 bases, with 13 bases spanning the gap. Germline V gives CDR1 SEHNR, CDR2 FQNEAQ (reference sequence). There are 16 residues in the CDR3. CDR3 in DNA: TGTGCCAGCAGCCACGAGACGGTTGCAACTAATGAAAAACTGTTTTTT. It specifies CASSHETVATNEKLFF.

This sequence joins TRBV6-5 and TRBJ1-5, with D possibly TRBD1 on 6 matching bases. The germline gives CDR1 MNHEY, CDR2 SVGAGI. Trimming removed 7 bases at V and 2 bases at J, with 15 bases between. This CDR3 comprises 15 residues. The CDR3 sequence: CASTLTGQGNQPQHF. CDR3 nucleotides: TGTGCCAGCACGCTCACAGGGCAAGGCAATCAGCCCCAGCATTTT.

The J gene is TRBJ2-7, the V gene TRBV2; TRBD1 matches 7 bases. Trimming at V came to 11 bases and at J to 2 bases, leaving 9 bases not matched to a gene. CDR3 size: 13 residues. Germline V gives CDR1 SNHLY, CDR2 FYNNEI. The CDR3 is CAPPDRLTYEQYF. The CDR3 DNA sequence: TGTGCCCCCCCGGACAGGTTGACCTACGAGCAGTACTTC.

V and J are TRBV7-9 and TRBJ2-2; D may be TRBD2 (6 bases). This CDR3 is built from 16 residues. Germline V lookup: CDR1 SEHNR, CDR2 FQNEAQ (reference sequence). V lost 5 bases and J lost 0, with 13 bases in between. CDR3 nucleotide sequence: TGTGCCAGCAGCCGTTCACGCGGGGCGAACACCGGGGAGCTGTTTTTT. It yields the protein CASSRSRGANTGELFF.